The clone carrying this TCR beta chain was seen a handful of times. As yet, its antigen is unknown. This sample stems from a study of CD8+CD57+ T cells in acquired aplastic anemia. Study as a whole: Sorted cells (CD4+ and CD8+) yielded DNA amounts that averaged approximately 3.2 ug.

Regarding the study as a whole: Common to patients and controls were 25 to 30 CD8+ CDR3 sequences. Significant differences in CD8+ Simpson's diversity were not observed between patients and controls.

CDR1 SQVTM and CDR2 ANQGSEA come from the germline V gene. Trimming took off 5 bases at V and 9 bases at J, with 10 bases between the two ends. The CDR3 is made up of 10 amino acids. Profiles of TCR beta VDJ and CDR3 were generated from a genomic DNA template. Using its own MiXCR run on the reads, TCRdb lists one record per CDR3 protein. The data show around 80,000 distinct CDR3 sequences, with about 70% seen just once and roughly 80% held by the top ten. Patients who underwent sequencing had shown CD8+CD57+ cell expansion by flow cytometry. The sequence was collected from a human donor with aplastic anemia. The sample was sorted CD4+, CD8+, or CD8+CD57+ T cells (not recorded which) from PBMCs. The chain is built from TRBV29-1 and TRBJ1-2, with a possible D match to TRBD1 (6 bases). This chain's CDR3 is CSVRDKSYTF. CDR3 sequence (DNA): TGCAGCGTTAGGGACAAGAGCTACACCTTC.